The 31 T cell receptor beta chains presented below share a single source sample, sequenced in a study of shared clonotypes between healthy human individuals. Generated by immunoSEQ multiplex PCR, the TCRdb table keeps only in-frame clones and is missing some. Seen here are approximately 2.1 million clones, 80% to 95% observed once, and the top ten hold 0.39%. Sequenced input: naive CD4+ T cells from PBMCs. Subset denoted: CD45RA+ positively selected. The receptors were gathered from a man in his late teens or twenties in good health. Some clones in this sample may be carry-over from other donors' samples.

V and J are TRBV28 and TRBJ2-3; TRBD2 is a possible D gene (6 bases). Germline V gene sequence: CDR1 MDHEN, CDR2 SYDVKM. CDR3 length equals 18 residues. The ends were cut back, 3 bases at V and 0 bases at J, with 19 bases in the middle. The CDR3 loop is CASSFWSGRGTSTDTQYF. The CDR3 nucleotides are TGTGCCAGCAGTTTCTGGTCAGGGCGAGGGACTAGCACAGATACGCAGTATTTT.

This chain joins TRBV19 and TRBJ2-7, with D perhaps TRBD1 (5 bases). Germline V gene data show CDR1 as LNHDA and CDR2 as SQIVND (reference sequence). Trimming pared 4 bases from V and 3 bases from J, leaving 13 bases between. The CDR3 consists of 14 residues. The CDR3, as DNA: TGTGCCAGTAGTAGTGGTTGGCAGGGCTACGAGCAGTACTTC. Translated, it gives CASSSGWQGYEQYF. Combining the CDR3 with reference TRBV19 and TRBJ2-7 gives the whole variable domain DGGITQSPKYLFRKEGQNVTLSCEQNLNHDAMYWYRQDPGQGLRLIYYSQIVNDFQKGDIAEGYSVSREKKESFPLTVTSAQKNPTAFYLCASSSGWQGYEQYFGPGTRLTVT.

V gene TRBV21-1 combines with J gene TRBJ1-1; TRBD1, the D gene given by the table, was not confirmed from the DNA. TRBV21-1 is labeled a pseudogene. This CDR3 spans 13 amino acids. The CDR3 sequence is CASSKQKNTEAFF. The CDR3, as DNA: TGTGCCAGCAGCAAACAGAAAAACACTGAAGCTTTCTTT.

This clone occurred once. The gene calls are TRBV28 and TRBJ2-1, with unresolved D. The CDR3 covers 17 residues. Germline-derived CDR1 and CDR2 are MDHEN and SYDVKM. Trimming shortened V by 4 bases and J by 0 bases, and 16 bases separated the two germline ends. The DNA of the CDR3 is TGTGCCAGCAGTTCCTATCGAGAAGCCCGCTCCTACAATGAGCAGTTCTTC. Translation: CASSSYREARSYNEQFF.

The DNA of the CDR3 is TGTGCCAGCAGCGCAAATAGCTTCTCCTACGAGCAGTACTTC. Its translation is CASSANSFSYEQYF. The chain combines TRBV9 with TRBJ2-7; D not certain. The CDR3 is made up of 14 amino acids. V lost 3 bases, J lost 0 bases, and 10 bases lay in between. CDR1 is SGDLS, CDR2 YYNGEE, per germline.

The V gene is TRBV30, the J gene TRBJ2-5, with 8 bases fitting TRBD1. The length of the CDR3 is 14 residues. With 5 bases clipped from V and 5 bases from J, the junction kept 10 bases outside the gene matches. Germline CDR1 reads GTSNPN; CDR2 reads SVGIG (reference sequence). CDR3 sequence (DNA): TGTGCCTGGGGTATAACAGGGGGTCTTGAGACCCAGTACTTC. As protein: CAWGITGGLETQYF. Variable domain in full (rest from reference TRBV30 and TRBJ2-5): SQTIHQWPATLVQPVGSPLSLECTVEGTSNPNLYWYRQAAGRGLQLLFYSVGIGQISSEVPQNLSASRPQDRQFILSSKKLLLSDSGFYLCAWGITGGLETQYFGPGTRLLVL.

This chain connects TRBV19 to TRBJ2-7, with D perhaps TRBD1 or TRBD2 (6 bases each). The CDR3 consists of 15 residues. CDR1 LNHDA and CDR2 SQIVND come from the germline V gene (reference sequence). V dropped 3 bases and J dropped 3 bases, with 15 bases sitting between them. The CDR3 spells CASSIVGGGGYEQYF. CDR3 DNA: TGTGCCAGTAGTATTGTTGGCGGAGGGGGCTACGAGCAGTACTTC.

This chain connects TRBV27 to TRBJ2-7; D is perhaps TRBD1 (6 bases). The length of the CDR3 is 12 residues. Trimming stripped 6 bases from V and 4 bases from J, with 10 bases between. Germline-derived CDR1 and CDR2 are MNHEY and SMNVEV (reference sequence). CDR3 coding DNA: TGTGCCAGCAGCCTTACAGGGTACGAGCAGTACTTC. Translating it yields CASSLTGYEQYF.

The V gene is TRBV5-6, the J gene TRBJ2-1, with a tentative D call TRBD2 (5 bases). From germline, CDR1 is SGHDT and CDR2 YYEEEE. The CDR3 loop spans 15 amino acids. With 4 bases removed from V and 0 bases from J, the gap between germline ends came to 11 bases. CDR3 sequence reads: CASSAGLSSYNEQFF. The CDR3 coding sequence is TGTGCCAGCAGCGCCGGACTTTCCTCCTACAATGAGCAGTTCTTC.

The chain couples TRBV5-1 to TRBJ2-5, with D perhaps matching TRBD1 (5 bases). CDR3 length equals 16 residues. CDR1 is SGHRS, CDR2 YFSETQ, per germline. The ends were cut back, 0 bases at V and 2 bases at J, with 14 bases in the middle. CDR3 sequence: CASSLAGRRVQETQYF. In DNA, the CDR3 is TGCGCCAGCAGCTTGGCAGGTCGCAGGGTACAAGAGACCCAGTACTTC.

The chain combines TRBV27 with TRBJ1-5, with D possibly being TRBD1 (6 bases). The CDR3 totals 18 residues. Germline V gives CDR1 MNHEY, CDR2 SMNVEV (reference sequence). The V end was cut by 1 base, the J end by 5 bases, with 21 bases between. The CDR3 nucleotides are TGTGCCAGCAGTTTATACCCCTTGCCAGGGGCCGCGGATCAGCCCCAGCATTTT. Translated: CASSLYPLPGAADQPQHF.

The V and J genes are TRBV5-1 and TRBJ2-6; 8 bases map to TRBD1. V trimming: 4 bases; J trimming: 3 bases; junction bases outside the gene matches: 9. This CDR3 is 17 amino acids long. CDR1 is SGHRS and CDR2 is YFSETQ in the germline V gene. CDR3 nucleotide sequence: TGCGCCAGCAGCCTCCGGGACAGGCCGTTTGGGGCCAACGTCCTGACTTTC. This codes for CASSLRDRPFGANVLTF.

The chain couples TRBV29-1 to TRBJ2-5, with 8 bases identical to TRBD1. The trim removed 7 bases at V and 5 bases at J, leaving 6 bases unmatched. CDR1 and CDR2 from the germline V gene are SQVTM and ANQGSEA. The CDR3 length is 12 residues. DNA of the CDR3: TGCAGCGCTTACAGGGGGTCGGAGACCCAGTACTTC. This translates into CSAYRGSETQYF.

V usage is TRBV21-1 and J usage is TRBJ2-1; TRBD1, the table's D call, lacks a check against the DNA. TRBV21-1 is termed a pseudogene. The CDR3 loop spans 16 amino acids. This CDR3 is CASSKVTGQGYNEQFF. CDR3 nucleotides: TGTGCCAGCAGCAAAGTGACGGGACAGGGCTACAATGAGCAGTTCTTC.

The chain uses TRBV6-5 and TRBJ2-7; 10 bases match TRBD2. The germline V gene encodes CDR1 MNHEY and CDR2 SVGAGI. J gave up 4 bases and V 6 bases, and 9 bases lay outside the gene matches. The CDR3 is 15 amino acids. CDR3 in DNA: TGTGCCAGCAGAGTAGGACTAGCGGAACAATACGAGCAGTACTTC. It translates to CASRVGLAEQYEQYF.

The chain couples TRBV5-6 to TRBJ1-1, with a weak D call TRBD1 (5 bases). The CDR3 totals 15 residues. The germline V gene encodes CDR1 SGHDT and CDR2 YYEEEE. V lost 4 bases to trimming and J lost 4 bases, with 17 bases between them. Here the CDR3 reads CASSSLGTVGTEAFF. As DNA, the CDR3 is TGTGCCAGCAGCAGCCTCGGGACCGTGGGCACTGAAGCTTTCTTT.

This clone was seen more than once but under ten times. Other nucleotide sequences in the sample specify the same CDR3. The CDR3 loop reads CASSQADNQPQHF. CDR3 coding DNA: TGCGCCAGCAGCCAAGCTGACAATCAGCCCCAGCATTTT. This sequence joins TRBV4-1 and TRBJ1-5; D not resolved. Deletions cut 1 base from V and 3 bases from J, with 4 bases between. The CDR3 totals 13 residues. Germline CDR1 and CDR2: MGHRA and YSYEKL.

The gene calls are TRBV11-2 and TRBJ2-5; D unclear. This CDR3 comprises 13 residues. Trimming cost V 0 bases and J 5 bases, with 7 bases left between them. The germline gives CDR1 SGHAT, CDR2 FQNNGV. DNA of the CDR3: TGTGCCAGCAGCTTAGATTTGAGTGAGACCCAGTACTTC. Its protein is CASSLDLSETQYF.

J is TRBJ1-4 and V is TRBV5-1, with 7 bases identical to TRBD1. After removal of 6 bases from V and 3 bases from J, the junction contained 11 bases not matched to a gene. The CDR3 covers 16 residues. CDR1 SGHRS and CDR2 YFSETQ come from the germline V gene. This chain's CDR3 is CASTPVGRGANEKLFF. The CDR3 DNA is TGCGCCAGCACCCCCGTGGGCAGGGGGGCTAATGAAAAACTGTTTTTT.

Concerning this clone: Distinct nucleotide sequences in the sample also encode this CDR3. The V gene is TRBV7-2, the J gene TRBJ2-2; D unresolved. Between the trimmed V and J ends, which lost 6 bases and 0 bases, there was a span of 2 bases. This CDR3 is 12 amino acids long. CDR1 SGHTA and CDR2 FQGNSA come from the germline V gene. The CDR3 spells CASSPNTGELFF. The CDR3 DNA follows: TGTGCCAGCAGTCCGAACACCGGGGAGCTGTTTTTT.

The chain is built from TRBV5-5 and TRBJ2-2; weak D call: TRBD1 (5 bases). Germline V lookup: CDR1 SGHKS, CDR2 YYEKEE (reference sequence). CDR3 length: 15 amino acids. V dropped 0 bases and J dropped 4 bases, with 10 bases sitting between them. The CDR3 reads CASSLDRRGTGELFF. The CDR3, as DNA: TGTGCCAGCAGCTTGGACAGAAGGGGCACCGGGGAGCTGTTTTTT.

The chain recombines TRBV9 with TRBJ1-3; D is undetermined. CDR1 and CDR2 (germline): SGDLS, YYNGEE. Trimming shortened V by 4 bases and J by 0 bases, and 14 bases separated the two germline ends. This CDR3 is 16 amino acids long. In DNA, the CDR3 is TGTGCCAGCAGCTCCCAACAGCAGATCTCTGGAAACACCATATATTTT. This translates into CASSSQQQISGNTIYF.

This chain links TRBV10-2 with TRBJ2-3, with 14 bases identical to TRBD2. V was pared by 6 bases and J by 0 bases, with 5 bases of the junction left unmatched. Germline loops: CDR1 WSHSY, CDR2 SAAADI. This CDR3 has 17 amino acids. CDR3 amino acids: CASRRLAGGPSTDTQYF. As DNA, the CDR3 is TGCGCCAGCAGGAGACTAGCGGGAGGGCCTAGCACAGATACGCAGTATTTT.

This rearrangement joins TRBV11-1 to TRBJ2-7; TRBD1 agrees at 9 bases. V lost 5 bases to trimming and J lost 6 bases; unmatched junction nucleotides: 5. Germline V gives CDR1 SGHAT, CDR2 FQDESV (reference sequence). CDR3 size: 13 residues. As DNA, the CDR3 is TGTGCCAGCAGCCCGGACAGGGGCCCCGAGCAGTACTTC. It codes for CASSPDRGPEQYF.

The CDR3 region has the DNA TGTGCCAGCAGCCCCAGCGGGATACGAACAGATACGCAGTATTTT. As protein: CASSPSGIRTDTQYF. This rearrangement joins TRBV7-3 to TRBJ2-3; 7 positions agree with TRBD2. V was pared by 5 bases and J by 3 bases, with 8 bases of the junction left unmatched. The CDR3 runs to 15 residues. CDR1 is SGHTA and CDR2 is FQGTGA in the germline V gene.

This clone appeared once. This chain links TRBV10-3 with TRBJ2-6; no clear D gene. Trimming stripped 4 bases from V and 0 bases from J, with 10 bases between. The CDR3 length is 16 residues. Germline CDR1 reads ENHRY; CDR2 reads SYGVKD. CDR3 residues: CAISARHNSGANVLTF. The CDR3 nucleotides read TGTGCCATCAGTGCGCGACATAACTCTGGGGCCAACGTCCTGACTTTC.

This rearrangement joins TRBV25-1 to TRBJ1-4, with 9 bases matching TRBD1. The CDR3 is made up of 16 amino acids. J lost 2 bases, V lost 4 bases, and 5 bases had no gene match. CDR1 is MGHDK, CDR2 SYGVNS, per germline. This CDR3 is CASSAYRGPTNEKLFF. DNA for the CDR3: TGTGCCAGCAGTGCATACAGGGGGCCGACTAATGAAAAACTGTTTTTT.

V and J are TRBV7-2 and TRBJ1-5; D call uncertain. Trimming removed 1 base at V and 1 base at J, with 5 bases between. CDR3 size: 14 residues. CDR1 SGHTA and CDR2 FQGNSA come from the germline V gene. The CDR3, as DNA: TGTGCCAGCAGCTTAGTGATAAGCAATCAGCCCCAGCATTTT. Its protein is CASSLVISNQPQHF.

The rearrangement links TRBV2 to TRBJ2-7; D ambiguous. The CDR3 covers 13 residues. Trimming took off 2 bases at V and 2 bases at J, with 7 bases between the two ends. Per the germline V gene, CDR1 is SNHLY and CDR2 is FYNNEI. CDR3 protein: CASSERSAYEQYF. In DNA, the CDR3 is TGTGCCAGCAGTGAAAGGTCCGCCTACGAGCAGTACTTC.

Of note for this clone: Within the sample, other DNA sequences also encode this same CDR3. The chain couples TRBV5-1 to TRBJ2-7; 10 nucleotides align to TRBD1. The CDR3 has 14 residues. V shed 3 bases, J shed 6 bases, and the junction held 6 bases outside the gene matches. Germline lookup yields CDR1 SGHRS and CDR2 YFSETQ. Here the CDR3 DNA reads TGCGCCAGCAGCTCGGGACAGGGGTCGTCCGAGCAGTACTTC. Its translation is CASSSGQGSSEQYF.

The chain uses TRBV5-1 and TRBJ2-1; 9 bases agree with TRBD2. V lost 3 bases, J lost 10 bases, and 11 bases stayed unmatched. The CDR3 spans 15 residues. Looked up from germline, CDR1 is SGHRS and CDR2 is YFSETQ. The CDR3 DNA sequence: TGCGCCAGCAGCTCGTTAGCGGGAGCATTGAAGGAGCAGTTCTTC. Protein: CASSSLAGALKEQFF.